Following are 14 T cell receptor beta chains from one sample sequenced in a study of T cells after yellow fever vaccination. TCRdb called the 5' RACE reads again in MiXCR, with one record for every CDR3 protein. Among over 300,000 distinct CDR3 sequences listed, around 7% were seen once. The specimen comprised PBMCs, sampled roughly 45 days after the first yellow fever vaccination. The receptors here all came from a man aged 18 to 29 who received the YFV17D yellow fever vaccine.

This clonotype was recorded at least ten times. The CDR3 region is CASSPKAGKTDTQYF. The CDR3 DNA sequence: TGCGCCAGCAGCCCCAAAGCGGGGAAGACAGATACGCAGTATTTT. This chain uses TRBV5-1 with TRBJ2-3; 7 bases match TRBD2. Losses at the gene ends were 4 bases for V and 3 bases for J; bases not matched to a gene: 8. CDR3 length: 15 residues. Germline loops: CDR1 SGHRS, CDR2 YFSETQ.

V gene TRBV6-1 combines with J gene TRBJ2-3, with D perhaps being TRBD1 or TRBD2 (6 bases each). The V gene lost 7 bases and the J gene lost 3 bases, with 14 bases spanning the gap. CDR3 length: 14 residues. Per the germline V gene, CDR1 is MNHNS and CDR2 is SASEGT. CDR3 residues: CASTRRDKTDTQYF. CDR3 sequence (DNA): TGTGCCAGCACACGGCGGGACAAAACAGATACGCAGTATTTT.

In this sample, this clonotype turned up many times. The chain joins TRBV5-1 to TRBJ2-1, with a possible D match to TRBD2 (6 bases). Trimming shortened V by 0 bases and J by 2 bases, and 9 bases separated the two germline ends. This CDR3 has 15 amino acids. Germline-derived CDR1 and CDR2 are SGHRS and YFSETQ. The DNA for the CDR3 is TGCGCCAGCAGCTTGGGCGGGAACCCCTACAATGAGCAGTTCTTC. This encodes CASSLGGNPYNEQFF.

This clonotype was detected many times. V and J are TRBV5-1 and TRBJ2-3; 7 bases agree with TRBD2. The J segment lost 2 bases and the V segment lost 5 bases, leaving 17 bases of the junction unmatched. This CDR3 contains 18 residues. Germline CDR1 and CDR2: SGHRS and YFSETQ. CDR3 loop: CASREFRAGTTHTDTQYF. Written as DNA, the CDR3 is TGCGCCAGCAGAGAGTTCCGTGCGGGGACTACCCACACAGATACGCAGTATTTT. Full variable domain (outside the CDR3, taken from reference TRBV5-1 and TRBJ2-3): KAGVTQTPRYLIKTRGQQVTLSCSPISGHRSVSWYQQTPGQGLQFLFEYFSETQRNKGNFPGRFSGRQFSNSRSEMNVSTLELGDSALYLCASREFRAGTTHTDTQYFGPGTRLTVL.

In its sample, this clonotype was seen a few times. The V gene is TRBV5-6, the J gene TRBJ2-3, with 7 bases matching TRBD2. This CDR3 spans 15 amino acids. Germline V lookup: CDR1 SGHDT, CDR2 YYEEEE. The ends lost 3 bases at V and 2 bases at J; junction bases unmatched: 6. CDR3 in amino acids: CASSSLADLTDTQYF. The CDR3 coding sequence is TGTGCCAGCAGCTCCCTAGCGGACCTCACAGATACGCAGTATTTT.

The chain uses TRBV6-1 and TRBJ2-7; 8 nucleotides match TRBD1. V dropped 10 bases and J dropped 6; count of bases not matched to a gene: 11. CDR1 MNHNS and CDR2 SASEGT come from the germline V gene. The CDR3 has 13 amino acids. The DNA of the CDR3 is TGTGCCAACAGGACCCTCGGACAGGGCGAGCAGTACGTC. As protein: CANRTLGQGEQYV.

This clonotype was observed a few times. V gene TRBV7-8 combines with J gene TRBJ1-1; no reliable D call. The V end lost 5 bases, the J end lost 1 base, and 8 bases lay between the germline ends. This CDR3 has 13 amino acids. CDR1 and CDR2 (germline): SGHVS, FQNEAQ. The CDR3 here is CASSSSRNTEAFF. CDR3 coding DNA: TGTGCCAGCAGCAGTTCGAGGAACACTGAAGCTTTCTTT.

The table lists this clonotype with a few counts. The chain uses TRBV20-1 and TRBJ2-1, with 11 bases aligning to TRBD2. J lost 8 bases, V lost 2 bases, and 11 bases had no gene match. In germline, CDR1 is DFQATT, CDR2 SNEGSKA (reference sequence). The CDR3 sequence is 16 residues long. The chain's CDR3 is CSARKLAGGQVHEQFF. The CDR3 nucleotides are TGCAGTGCTAGAAAGTTAGCGGGGGGGCAGGTACATGAGCAGTTCTTC.

This clonotype was counted a few times. The chain employs TRBV7-2 and TRBJ2-5, with TRBD2 identical over 7 bases. Germline CDR1 reads SGHTA; CDR2 reads FQGNSA. This CDR3 contains 13 residues. V lost 2 bases, J lost 7 bases, and 4 bases stayed unmatched. As DNA, the CDR3 is TGTGCCAGCAGCTTATATAGGGAGGGGACCCAGTACTTC. Translation gives CASSLYREGTQYF.

The V call is TRBV7-2, the J call TRBJ2-7; 7 positions match TRBD1. V trimming: 4 bases; J trimming: 5 bases; junction bases outside the gene matches: 8. Germline-derived CDR1 and CDR2 are SGHTA and FQGNSA. The CDR3 is 14 residues long. The CDR3 region has the DNA TGTGCCAGCAGCTCGAGAGAGGGGGCGAACGAGCAGTACTTC. It encodes CASSSREGANEQYF.

J is TRBJ1-1 and V is TRBV5-6, with a tentative D call TRBD1 (5 bases). The germline V and J ends were trimmed by 0 bases and 3 bases, with 12 bases remaining between them. This CDR3 has 15 residues. The V gene's germline CDR1 is SGHDT and CDR2 YYEEEE. CDR3 nucleotide sequence: TGTGCCAGCAGCTTGGTTGACAGATCCTACACTGAAGCTTTCTTT. It translates to CASSLVDRSYTEAFF.

This clonotype was seen more than once but under ten times. V is TRBV30 and J is TRBJ2-5; tentative D call: TRBD2 (6 bases). CDR1 GTSNPN and CDR2 SVGIG come from the germline V gene (reference sequence). Trimming removed 0 bases at V and 5 bases at J, with 13 bases between. The CDR3 contains 14 residues. The CDR3 bases are TGTGCCTGGAGTGTACAAGGAGGGGTCGAGACCCAGTACTTC. Translating it yields CAWSVQGGVETQYF.

The V call is TRBV5-1, the J call TRBJ2-1; 7 bases agree with TRBD2. Trimming at V came to 3 bases and at J to 3 bases, leaving 0 bases not matched to a gene. In germline, CDR1 is SGHRS, CDR2 YFSETQ. The CDR3 sequence is 13 residues long. CDR3 in DNA: TGCGCCAGCAGCTCGGGGGGCTACAATGAGCAGTTCTTC. Translating gives CASSSGGYNEQFF.

This clonotype was observed a few times. The chain links TRBV30 to TRBJ1-1, with D possibly TRBD1 on 5 matching bases. V was trimmed by 0 bases and J by 11 bases, leaving 10 bases between them. There are 11 residues in the CDR3. Germline assignment: CDR1 GTSNPN and CDR2 SVGIG (reference sequence). The CDR3 DNA sequence: TGTGCCTGGAGTGTTCAGGGATCGGCTTTCTTT. Its translation is CAWSVQGSAFF.